A single sample is the source of the 6 T cell receptor delta chains below, sequenced in a study of γδ T cells in repeated Plasmodium falciparum infection. Gammadelta T cells were flow-sorted from PBMC into Vgamma9/Vdelta2+ and Vdelta2-negative populations for bulk analysis. TCRdb redid clone calling on the multiplex PCR reads using CATT. This sample has around 49,000 delta-chain clones; more than 1.5% occur once, and the top ten carry roughly a quarter. Input material: gamma-delta T cells from blood. These receptors were taken from a pool of human donors (malaria-infected and uninfected, not separated).

This clone was observed a handful of times. A far larger clone is a single base away, which makes a read error likely. The sample contains more than one DNA sequence encoding this CDR3. This chain links TRDV1 with TRDJ1, with D tentatively TRDD3 (6 bases). The CDR3 is 17 amino acids. Germline assignment: CDR1 TSWWSYY and CDR2 QGS. The CDR3 nucleotides read TGTGCTCTTGGGGAACTGCTGGGGCCATGGTACACCGATAAACTAATCTTT. Protein: CALGELLGPWYTDKLIF.

Remarks on this clone: The protein given by TCRdb reflects a much larger clone and differs at residue 15 from this DNA's translation, likely from a read error; the protein shown is the DNA's translation. This chain uses TRDV1 with TRDJ1; 9 bases match TRDD3. Because TCRdb records no J gene, it was assigned here through a match of the DNA to germline. The length of the CDR3 is 22 residues. Germline loops: CDR1 TSWWSYY, CDR2 QGS. The V gene end was trimmed by 2 bases and the J gene end by 0 bases; junction bases not matched to a gene: 22. Here the CDR3 reads CALGENQFKYWGTPQYTDKLIF. In DNA form, the CDR3 reads TGTGCTCTTGGGGAAAACCAATTCAAGTACTGGGGGACACCTCAGTACACCGATAAACTCATCTTT.

This clone has just a few counts. With only one base between it and a far larger clone, this is likely a read error. At the DNA level, this CDR3 is encoded by other sequences in the same sample as well. No J gene was called, and the V gene is TRDV2. Germline V CDR1 and CDR2: GEAIGNYY, EKD. The CDR3 contains 17 residues. The CDR3 region is CACDTVASDPYTDKLIF. The CDR3 DNA reads TGTGCCTGTGACACCGTCGCCAGTGACCCGTACACCGATAAGCTCATCTTT.

This clone was found a few times. A far larger clone is a single base away, which makes a read error likely. Different DNA sequences within this sample yield the same CDR3. The chain is built from TRDV1 and TRDJ1; perhaps TRDD3 as D (5 bases). TCRdb lists no J gene, so it was determined here by aligning the DNA to germline. Germline CDR1 is TSWWSYY and CDR2 is QGS. This CDR3 has 24 amino acids. CDR3 sequence reads: CALGELHHVLDIHKASLYTDKLIF. The CDR3 nucleotides are TGTGCCCTTGGGGAACTCCACCACGTACTGGACATACACAAAGCTTCACTTTACACCGATAAACTCATCTTT.

The sample holds many counts of this clone. TCRdb shows a much larger clone's protein in place of this DNA's translation, and the two differ at residue 18, likely through a read error; the protein shown is translated from the DNA. The chain recombines TRDV1 with TRDJ1, with D possibly matching TRDD2 (7 bases). Germline assignment: CDR1 TSWWSYY and CDR2 QGS. The CDR3 is made up of 21 amino acids. The CDR3: CALGRLLPLLGIPMYTDRLIF. CDR3 nucleotides: TGTGCTCTTGGGCGTCTCCTTCCTTTATTGGGGATCCCCATGTACACCGATAGACTCATCTTT.

About this clone: The translation of this DNA and the TCRdb protein of a much larger clone differ at residue 14, probably owing to a read error; the protein shown here is translated from the DNA. This chain uses TRDV1 with TRDJ1; 8 bases map to TRDD3. This CDR3 region has 22 residues. Germline assignment: CDR1 TSWWSYY and CDR2 QGS. V was pared by 3 bases and J by 0 bases, with 24 bases of the junction left unmatched. CDR3 coding DNA: TGTGCTCTTGGGGACCCCAAGCCTTGCTTCTGGGGGAATAGTCCGTACACCGATAAACTCATCTTT. Its protein product is CALGDPKPCFWGNSPYTDKLIF.